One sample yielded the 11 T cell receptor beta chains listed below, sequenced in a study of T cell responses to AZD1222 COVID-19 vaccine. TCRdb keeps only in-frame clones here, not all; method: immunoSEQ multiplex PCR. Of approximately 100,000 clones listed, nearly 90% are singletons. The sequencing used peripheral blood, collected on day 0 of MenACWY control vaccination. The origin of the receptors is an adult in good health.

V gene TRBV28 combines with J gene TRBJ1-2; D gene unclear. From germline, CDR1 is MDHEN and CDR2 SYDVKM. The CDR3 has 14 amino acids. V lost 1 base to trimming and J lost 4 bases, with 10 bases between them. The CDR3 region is CASSLSGVLYGYTF. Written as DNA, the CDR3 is TGTGCCAGCAGTTTATCCGGGGTCCTCTATGGCTACACCTTC.

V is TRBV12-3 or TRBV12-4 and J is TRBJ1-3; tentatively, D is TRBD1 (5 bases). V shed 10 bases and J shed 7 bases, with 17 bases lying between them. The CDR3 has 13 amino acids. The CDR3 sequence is CAIGGGLGNTIYF. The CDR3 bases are TGTGCCATCGGGGGGGGTCTGGGTAACACCATATATTTT.

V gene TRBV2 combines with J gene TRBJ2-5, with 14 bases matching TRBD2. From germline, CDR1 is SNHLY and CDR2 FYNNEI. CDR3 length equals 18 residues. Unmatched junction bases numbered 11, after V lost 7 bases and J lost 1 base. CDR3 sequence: CASTPQGGTSGGQETQYF. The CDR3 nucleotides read TGTGCCAGCACCCCTCAAGGGGGGACTAGCGGGGGCCAAGAGACCCAGTACTTC.

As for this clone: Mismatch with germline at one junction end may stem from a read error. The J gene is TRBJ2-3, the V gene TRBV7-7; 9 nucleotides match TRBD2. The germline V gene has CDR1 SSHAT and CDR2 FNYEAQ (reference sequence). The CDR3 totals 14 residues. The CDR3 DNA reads TGTGCTAGCAGCCGGGGACTAGCCACAGATACGCAGTATTTT. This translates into CASSRGLATDTQYF.

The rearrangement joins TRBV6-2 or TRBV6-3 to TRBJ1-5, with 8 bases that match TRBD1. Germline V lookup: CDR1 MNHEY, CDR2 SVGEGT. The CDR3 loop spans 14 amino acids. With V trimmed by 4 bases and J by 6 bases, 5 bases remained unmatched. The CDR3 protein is CASSLTGVAQPQHF. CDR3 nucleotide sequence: TGTGCCAGCAGTTTGACAGGGGTTGCTCAGCCCCAGCATTTT.

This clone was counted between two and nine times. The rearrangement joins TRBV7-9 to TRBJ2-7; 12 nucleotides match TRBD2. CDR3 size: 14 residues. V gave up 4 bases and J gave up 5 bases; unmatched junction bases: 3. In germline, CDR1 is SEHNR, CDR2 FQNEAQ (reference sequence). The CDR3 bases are TGTGCCAGCAGCTCAGGGACTAGCGGGCACGAGCAGTACTTC. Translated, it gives CASSSGTSGHEQYF. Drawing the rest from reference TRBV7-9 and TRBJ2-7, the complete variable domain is DTGVSQNPRHKITKRGQNVTFRCDPISEHNRLYWYRQTLGQGPEFLTYFQNEAQLEKSRLLSDRFSAERPKGSFSTLEIQRTEQGDSAMYLCASSSGTSGHEQYFGPGTRLTVT.

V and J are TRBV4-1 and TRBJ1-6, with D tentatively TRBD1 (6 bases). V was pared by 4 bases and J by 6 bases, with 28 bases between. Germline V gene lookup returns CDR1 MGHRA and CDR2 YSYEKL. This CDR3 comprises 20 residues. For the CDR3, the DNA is TGCGCCAGCAGCCTCCCAACAGGGAAGGGGCTTGGTATTGGTAATTCACCCCTCCACTTT. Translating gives CASSLPTGKGLGIGNSPLHF.

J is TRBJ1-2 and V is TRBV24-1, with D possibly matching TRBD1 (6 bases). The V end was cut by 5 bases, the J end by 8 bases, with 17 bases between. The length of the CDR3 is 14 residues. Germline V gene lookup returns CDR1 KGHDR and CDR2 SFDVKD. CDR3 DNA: TGTGCCACCAGTGGAGGGGGGTCAGGTCGCGGCTACACCTTC. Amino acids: CATSGGGSGRGYTF.

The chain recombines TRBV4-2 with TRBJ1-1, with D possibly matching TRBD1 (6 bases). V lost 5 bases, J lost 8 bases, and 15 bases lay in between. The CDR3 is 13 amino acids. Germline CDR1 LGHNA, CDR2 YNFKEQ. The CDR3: CASSSRGGIEAFF. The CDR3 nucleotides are TGTGCCAGCAGCTCAAGGGGGGGAATAGAAGCTTTCTTT.

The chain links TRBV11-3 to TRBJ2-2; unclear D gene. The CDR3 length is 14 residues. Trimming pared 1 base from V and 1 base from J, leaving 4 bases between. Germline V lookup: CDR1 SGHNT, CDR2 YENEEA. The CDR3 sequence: CASSLGGNTGELFF. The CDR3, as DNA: TGTGCCAGCAGCTTAGGGGGGAACACCGGGGAGCTGTTTTTT.

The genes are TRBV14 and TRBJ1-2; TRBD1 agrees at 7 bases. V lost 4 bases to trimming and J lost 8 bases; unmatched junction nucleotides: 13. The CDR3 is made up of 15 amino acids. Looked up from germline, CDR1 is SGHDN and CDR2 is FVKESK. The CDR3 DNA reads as TGTGCCAGCAGCCCTTCCAGGGGGGAAGGGTACGGCTACACCTTC. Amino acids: CASSPSRGEGYGYTF.